The 10 T cell receptor beta chains listed next were all sequenced from one sample in a study of control samples from healthy donors and cancer patients. Using immunoSEQ multiplex PCR, the repertoire was profiled, and TCRdb retains in-frame clones only, with some absent. This table has some 410,000 clones, 90% appearing once. The material sequenced was PBMCs. The receptors were gathered from a man in his forties with head and neck cancer.

The V gene is TRBV7-3, the J gene TRBJ2-6; 7 bases agree with TRBD1. The CDR3 has 21 residues. After removal of 2 bases from V and 1 base from J, the junction contained 17 bases not matched to a gene. Germline assignment: CDR1 SGHTA and CDR2 FQGTGA. CDR3 sequence (DNA): TGTGCCAGCAGCTTAGGAAGGGGGCAGTTAGCCTTGGATTCTGGGGCCAACGTCCTGACTTTC. Its translation is CASSLGRGQLALDSGANVLTF.

The CDR3 spells CASSPPQRGTGELFF. CDR3 DNA: TGTGCCAGCAGCCCCCCCCAGCGGGGCACCGGGGAGCTGTTTTTT. The chain employs TRBV13 and TRBJ2-2, with TRBD2 matching 7 bases. The CDR3 contains 15 residues. Looked up from germline, CDR1 is PRHDT and CDR2 is FYEKMQ (reference sequence). After removal of 5 bases from V and 4 bases from J, the junction contained 7 bases not matched to a gene. Combining the CDR3 with reference TRBV13 and TRBJ2-2 gives the whole variable domain AAGVIQSPRHLIKEKRETATLKCYPIPRHDTVYWYQQGPGQDPQFLISFYEKMQSDKGSIPDRFSAQQFSDYHSELNMSSLELGDSALYFCASSPPQRGTGELFFGEGSRLTVL.

This clone was counted a few times. The V and J genes are TRBV7-3 and TRBJ1-1; D gene uncertain. This CDR3 is 17 amino acids long. The germline V gene has CDR1 SGHTA and CDR2 FQGTGA. V was shortened by 4 bases and J by 3 bases, with 21 bases between the two germline ends. This chain's CDR3 is CASSSTPGRILDTEAFF. The CDR3 nucleotides are TGTGCCAGCAGCTCAACGCCGGGTCGTATCTTGGACACTGAAGCTTTCTTT.

The chain is built from TRBV6-5 and TRBJ1-4; no reliable D call. The V and J ends lost 8 bases and 8 bases respectively, with 9 bases between them. The germline gives CDR1 MNHEY, CDR2 SVGAGI. The CDR3 runs 11 residues. The CDR3 spells CASHRAEKLFF. CDR3 in DNA: TGTGCCAGCCACCGGGCAGAAAAACTGTTTTTT.

This clone was observed a few times. The gene calls are TRBV19 and TRBJ1-5; 7 positions agree with TRBD1. The CDR3 runs 15 residues. The germline V gene encodes CDR1 LNHDA and CDR2 SQIVND (reference sequence). V shed 7 bases, J shed 2 bases, and the junction held 8 bases outside the gene matches. The CDR3 loop is CASNFDREGNQPQHF. The CDR3 region has the DNA TGTGCCAGTAATTTCGACAGGGAGGGCAATCAGCCCCAGCATTTT.

The chain uses TRBV5-4 and TRBJ1-1; no definite D call. The ends were cut back, 1 base at V and 0 bases at J, with 7 bases in the middle. Germline loops: CDR1 SGHNT, CDR2 YYREEE (reference sequence). The CDR3 covers 14 residues. CDR3 amino acids: CASSLSLLNTEAFF. CDR3 nucleotide sequence: TGTGCCAGCAGCTTGTCGCTCCTGAACACTGAAGCTTTCTTT.

The chain has TRBV27 and TRBJ2-3; D call uncertain. This CDR3 has 14 amino acids. The ends were cut back, 5 bases at V and 9 bases at J, with 18 bases in the middle. Germline CDR1 and CDR2: MNHEY and SMNVEV (reference sequence). The CDR3 loop is CASSAAIWAATQYF. CDR3 DNA sequence: TGTGCCAGCAGTGCCGCCATCTGGGCGGCCACGCAGTATTTT.

About this clone: Other DNA sequences in the same sample also yield this CDR3. In nucleotides, the CDR3 is TGTGCCTGGACGCCAGGGGGCCTCTATGGCTACACCTTC. Encoded protein: CAWTPGGLYGYTF. This rearrangement joins TRBV30 to TRBJ1-2; TRBD1 agrees at 8 bases. Germline values: CDR1 GTSNPN, CDR2 SVGIG (reference sequence). Losses at the gene ends were 4 bases for V and 4 bases for J; bases not matched to a gene: 5. CDR3 length: 13 amino acids. The full variable domain, with the rest looked up from reference TRBV30 and TRBJ1-2, is SQTIHQWPATLVQPVGSPLSLECTVEGTSNPNLYWYRQAAGRGLQLLFYSVGIGQISSEVPQNLSASRPQDRQFILSSKKLLLSDSGFYLCAWTPGGLYGYTFGSGTRLTVV.

The V and J genes are TRBV11-2 and TRBJ1-2; no clear D. The CDR3 is 13 amino acids. Trimming pared 1 base from V and 7 bases from J, leaving 10 bases between. Germline assignment: CDR1 SGHAT and CDR2 FQNNGV. The CDR3 DNA is TGTGCCAGCAGCTTAGGGGGTGGAGGTGGCTACACCTTC. Translating gives CASSLGGGGGYTF.

The genes are TRBV12-3 or TRBV12-4 and TRBJ1-5, with D uncertain. The CDR3 totals 13 residues. V lost 3 bases, J lost 4 bases, and 7 bases lay in between. The CDR3 here is CASSLVGNQPQHF. The CDR3 region has the DNA TGTGCCAGCAGTTTGGTGGGGAATCAGCCCCAGCATTTT.